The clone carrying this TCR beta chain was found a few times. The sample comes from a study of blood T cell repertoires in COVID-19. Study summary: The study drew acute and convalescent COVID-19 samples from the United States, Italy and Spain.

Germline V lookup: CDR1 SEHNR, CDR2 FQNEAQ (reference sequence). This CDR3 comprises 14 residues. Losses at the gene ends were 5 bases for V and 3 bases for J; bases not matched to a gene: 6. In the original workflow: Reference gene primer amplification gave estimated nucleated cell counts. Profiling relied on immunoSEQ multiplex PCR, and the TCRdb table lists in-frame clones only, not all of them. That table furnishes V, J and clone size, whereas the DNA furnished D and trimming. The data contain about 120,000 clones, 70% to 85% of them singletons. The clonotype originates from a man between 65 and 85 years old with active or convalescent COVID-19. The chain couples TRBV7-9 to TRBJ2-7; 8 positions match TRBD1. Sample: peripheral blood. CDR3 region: CASSTRTGYYEQYF. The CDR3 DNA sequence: TGTGCCAGCAGCACTCGGACAGGGTACTACGAGCAGTACTTC.